This T cell receptor (beta chain) was observed in a study of cytomegalovirus exposure and HLA in healthy donors. The CDR3 spans 13 residues. Looked up from germline, CDR1 is MDHEN and CDR2 is SYDVKM. V was pared by 5 bases and J by 4 bases, with 1 base of the junction left unmatched. With respect to this clone: Its cognate antigen is unknown.

The primer mix had 60 Vbeta and 13 Jbeta primers. Original handling: An analysis performed later counted about 80 million unique TCR beta chains (roughly 11 million of them shared). Generated by immunoSEQ multiplex PCR, the TCRdb table keeps only in-frame clones and is missing some. V, J and clone size are those of that table, while D and trimming were read from the DNA. The profile shows 35,000 or so clones, roughly 76% of them singletons. Overall study results and limits: Later examination showed HLA-associated TCR beta chains had greater clonal expansion than equally common others. An analysis was carried out later, and it reportedly showed fewer N-insertions in an Asian-associated ancestry cluster than the roughly 670-donor mean.

This chain uses TRBV28 with TRBJ1-5, with 8 bases aligning to TRBD1. The source of this sequence is a woman in her 40s in good health and CMV-seronegative. The sample consisted of PBMCs. CDR3 in amino acids: CASSRTGNQPQHF. The CDR3 coding sequence is TGTGCCAGCAGTAGGACAGGGAATCAGCCCCAGCATTTT. The full variable domain, its missing parts supplied by reference TRBV28 and TRBJ1-5, is DVKVTQSSRYLVKRTGEKVFLECVQDMDHENMFWYRQDPGLGLRLIYFSYDVKMKEKGDIPEGYSVSREKKERFSLILESASTNQTSMYLCASSRTGNQPQHFGDGTRLSIL.